One TCR beta chain is described in this entry. Per the study methods: Reference gene primers were amplified, and this amplification served to estimate nucleated cell counts. Data came from immunoSEQ multiplex PCR; TCRdb stores just in-frame clones and leaves some out. V, J and clone size derive from that table, while D and trimming were established from the DNA sequence. Of under 400,000 clones listed, roughly nine tenths are singletons. These data belong to a study of blood T cell repertoires in COVID-19. Followed over time, Seattle patients had been enrolled while infection was active. The V gene's germline CDR1 is SGDLS and CDR2 YYNGEE. Trimming removed 3 bases from V and 0 bases from J, with 15 bases in between. CDR3 length equals 17 residues.

This chain uses TRBV9 with TRBJ2-2; no definite D call. The sample was peripheral blood. The sequence came from a woman between 55 and 75 years old with COVID-19, enrolled during active disease. CDR3 coding DNA: TGTGCCAGCAGCGGTCGCGGCGGAACACCGAACACCGGGGAGCTGTTTTTT. Translation: CASSGRGGTPNTGELFF.